Following are 16 T cell receptor beta chains from one sample sequenced in a study of cytomegalovirus exposure and HLA in healthy donors. It was with 60 Vbeta and 13 Jbeta primers that the PCR ran. Profiling relied on immunoSEQ multiplex PCR, and the TCRdb table lists in-frame clones only, not all of them. The sample carries roughly 100,000 clones, over 9.5% recorded once. Input material: PBMCs. These TCRs come from a man aged 40-50 years in good health and CMV-seropositive.

This clone was picked up a small number of times. The genes are TRBV5-4 and TRBJ1-1; 7 bases line up with TRBD1. The CDR3 is made up of 16 amino acids. Unmatched junction bases numbered 9, after V lost 4 bases and J lost 0 bases. Germline CDR1 reads SGHNT; CDR2 reads YYREEE (reference sequence). CDR3 nucleotides: TGTGCCAGCAGCGCCGGGACAGCTGCTATGAACACTGAAGCTTTCTTT. It encodes CASSAGTAAMNTEAFF.

This clone was seen more than once but under ten times. V gene TRBV4-1 combines with J gene TRBJ2-2; 7 positions agree with TRBD2. The CDR3 sequence is 15 residues long. CDR1 and CDR2 (germline): MGHRA, YSYEKL. The junction had 10 bases not matched to a gene; V was cut back by 7 bases and J by 5 bases. The CDR3 bases are TGCGCCAGCACCGCGCCGGGGAGGGCAACCGGGGAGCTGTTTTTT. Translated: CASTAPGRATGELFF.

This clone has a handful of counts. The chain carries TRBV5-4 and TRBJ2-5, with D hard to call. Germline CDR1 and CDR2: SGHNT and YYREEE (reference sequence). This CDR3 has 16 residues. The V and J ends lost 4 bases and 0 bases respectively, with 16 bases between them. In nucleotides, the CDR3 is TGTGCCAGCAGCGTCGTCCCTAACCCGTACCAAGAGACCCAGTACTTC. It encodes CASSVVPNPYQETQYF.

This clone was detected a few times. The rearrangement joins TRBV9 to TRBJ2-3; TRBD2 matches at 7 bases. Trimming at V came to 5 bases and at J to 5 bases, leaving 11 bases not matched to a gene. Per the germline V gene, CDR1 is SGDLS and CDR2 is YYNGEE. The CDR3 length is 15 residues. For the CDR3, the DNA is TGTGCCAGCAGTGCGATGGCGGGAGAGATAGATACGCAGTATTTT. Translated: CASSAMAGEIDTQYF.

The gene calls are TRBV4-1 and TRBJ2-5; 8 bases align to TRBD2. This CDR3 is built from 15 residues. Germline V gives CDR1 MGHRA, CDR2 YSYEKL. Germline trimming cut 2 bases from V and 1 base from J; bases unmatched to any gene: 3. CDR3 bases: TGCGCCAGCAGCCAACTTGGACTAGCCCAAGAGACCCAGTACTTC. This sequence encodes CASSQLGLAQETQYF.

This rearrangement joins TRBV5-1 to TRBJ2-6, with a possible D match to TRBD2 (6 bases). This CDR3 has 17 residues. Trimming removed 5 bases at V and 2 bases at J, with 17 bases between. Germline V gene sequence: CDR1 SGHRS, CDR2 YFSETQ. CDR3 amino acids: CASRFKGLRTGANVLTF. The CDR3 region has the DNA TGCGCCAGCAGATTTAAGGGACTCAGAACTGGGGCCAACGTCCTGACTTTC. Drawing the rest from reference TRBV5-1 and TRBJ2-6, the complete variable domain is KAGVTQTPRYLIKTRGQQVTLSCSPISGHRSVSWYQQTPGQGLQFLFEYFSETQRNKGNFPGRFSGRQFSNSRSEMNVSTLELGDSALYLCASRFKGLRTGANVLTFGAGSRLTVL.

This clone is classed as medium-sized (0.01 to 0.1%). The rearrangement joins TRBV28 to TRBJ1-2; D is possibly TRBD1 (6 bases). V lost 3 bases, J lost 0 bases, and 20 bases lay in between. The CDR3 length is 18 residues. Germline values: CDR1 MDHEN, CDR2 SYDVKM. DNA for the CDR3: TGTGCCAGCAGTTTCCTCTGGGAGGGGGGCCTAGCTAACTATGGCTACACCTTC. This gives the protein CASSFLWEGGLANYGYTF.

The genes are TRBV6-1 and TRBJ2-3; 9 positions agree with TRBD2. Germline trimming cut 7 bases from V and 3 bases from J; bases unmatched to any gene: 8. Germline-derived CDR1 and CDR2 are MNHNS and SASEGT. The CDR3 totals 15 residues. The CDR3: CASIRAGGPTDTQYF. The DNA of the CDR3 is TGTGCCAGCATCCGGGCGGGAGGGCCAACAGATACGCAGTATTTT.

This chain uses TRBV6-5 with TRBJ2-7; a possible D gene is TRBD2 (6 bases). This CDR3 is built from 14 residues. Deletions cut 5 bases from V and 3 bases from J, with 14 bases between. Germline-derived CDR1 and CDR2 are MNHEY and SVGAGI. In DNA form, the CDR3 reads TGTGCCAGCAGTCGGGACTCCAGGAACTACGAGCAGTACTTC. Its translation: CASSRDSRNYEQYF.

V usage is TRBV6-6 and J usage is TRBJ2-7; 9 positions match TRBD2. V trimming: 2 bases; J trimming: 11 bases; junction bases outside the gene matches: 13. Germline values: CDR1 MNHNY, CDR2 SVGAGI (reference sequence). The CDR3 extends over 15 amino acids. The CDR3 region is CASSYEGGRAHDKYF. CDR3 in DNA: TGTGCCAGCAGTTACGAGGGCGGGAGGGCCCATGATAAGTACTTC.

On this clone: Germline is not matched at one junction end, which may reflect a read error. This sequence joins TRBV9 and TRBJ2-2; TRBD1 is a possible D gene (6 bases). CDR1 and CDR2 (germline): SGDLS, YYNGEE. CDR3 length: 15 residues. The CDR3 reads CASSPGTRNTGALFF. CDR3 coding DNA: TGTGCCAGCAGCCCAGGGACAAGGAACACCGGGGCGCTGTTTTTT.

The genes are TRBV29-1 and TRBJ2-1; no clear D. The V end lost 8 bases, the J end lost 4 bases, and 18 bases lay between the germline ends. The CDR3 is 14 residues long. CDR1 SQVTM and CDR2 ANQGSEA come from the germline V gene. This CDR3 reads CSSSATRIYNEQFF. As DNA, the CDR3 is TGCAGCTCCTCCGCGACTCGAATATACAATGAGCAGTTCTTC.

The chain carries TRBV4-1 and TRBJ2-7; the match to TRBD1 covers 7 bases. V dropped 1 base and J dropped 2; count of bases not matched to a gene: 2. Germline V gives CDR1 MGHRA, CDR2 YSYEKL. This CDR3 has 14 amino acids. The CDR3 spells CASSQGDRTYEQYF. CDR3 DNA: TGCGCCAGCAGCCAAGGGGACAGAACCTACGAGCAGTACTTC.

This chain's CDR3 is CASSDPQARLSYEQYF. CDR3 bases: TGTGCCAGCAGTGACCCCCAGGCCCGGCTTTCCTACGAGCAGTACTTC. The chain links TRBV2 to TRBJ2-7, with no clear D. With 3 bases removed from V and 1 base from J, the gap between germline ends came to 16 bases. The CDR3 runs 16 residues. CDR1 and CDR2 (germline): SNHLY, FYNNEI. The entire variable domain, with the rest obtained from reference TRBV2 and TRBJ2-7, is as follows: EPEVTQTPSHQVTQMGQEVILRCVPISNHLYFYWYRQILGQKVEFLVSFYNNEISEKSEIFDDQFSVERPDGSNFTLKIRSTKLEDSAMYFCASSDPQARLSYEQYFGPGTRLTVT.

J is TRBJ2-1 and V is TRBV11-3, with 13 bases matching TRBD2. This CDR3 spans 15 amino acids. The germline CDR1 and CDR2 sequences are SGHNT and YENEEA. The trim removed 1 base at V and 6 bases at J, leaving 0 bases unmatched. CDR3 loop: CASSLGTSGGNEQFF. CDR3 in DNA: TGTGCCAGCAGCTTAGGGACTAGCGGGGGCAATGAGCAGTTCTTC.

This chain uses TRBV6-5 with TRBJ2-7; 8 bases fit TRBD2. CDR3 length equals 13 residues. The V segment lost 6 bases and the J segment 2 bases; nucleotides outside the gene matches: 3. The germline V gene encodes CDR1 MNHEY and CDR2 SVGAGI. For the CDR3, the DNA is TGTGCCAGCAGAAATAGCGGGACCTACGAGCAGTACTTC. Translated: CASRNSGTYEQYF.